This TCR beta chain was documented in a study of spatial heterogeneity in lung cancer (dated by TCRdb to between 2018 and 2021). Study-wide context: More beta-chain than alpha-chain transcripts were consistently detected, likely reflecting higher beta-chain transcript abundance. In the raw uncorrected reads, each unique combination of TCR and UMI appeared on average more than ten times. In non-small cell lung cancer, the study made a quantitative comparison of TCR alpha and beta repertoires among multiple tumor regions, matched nontumor lung and blood. Nonsynonymous mutation counts, determined by whole-exome sequencing of tumor tissue, were related to TCR repertoire features. At surgery, hundreds of tumor regions, some 61 matched nontumor lung samples and some 54 PBMC samples were TCR-sequenced for both alpha and beta chains. Overall results and qualifications from the work: Additional single-cell paired TCR alpha and beta sequencing was considered necessary to confirm, at a functional level, the hypothesis that regional TCRs recognize regional mutations.

Based on its abundance in the sample, this clonotype is medium-sized (0.01 to 0.1%). Its specific antigen is unknown. Qualities for individual bases were not recorded, and no much larger clone is one base off. The time point label, as the study defines it: sample taken at primary tumor resection. Samples were obtained from fewer than 80 patients with early-stage, untreated non-small cell lung cancer from the lung TRACERx cohort. For TCR sequencing, whole RNA was extracted from tumor and nontumor lung tissue, or from cryopreserved PBMC samples, and no cell sorting was done. Patients were selected for TCR sequencing only if sufficient RNA was available from at least two tumor regions. Tumor and adjacent nontumor lung specimens were reviewed by a lung pathologist before selection. Library preparation employed 5' RACE. Sequencing was carried out with a NextSeq 500. In the TCR library protocol, a unique molecular identifier was attached to each TCR cDNA molecule so that PCR and sequencing errors could be corrected. The paper's processing steps were these. TCR identification, UMI-based error correction and CDR3 extraction were performed with Decombinator tools. Expanded TCRs were defined as those above a frequency of 2 per 1,000, corresponding to the top 1% of the tumor frequency distribution. Rényi diversity was computed with the R vegan package after subsampling each repertoire 100 times to 5,000 TCRs. CDR3 similarity networks were built from amino acid triplet string-kernel similarity, connecting CDR3s with pairwise similarity above 0.82. Clones were called with MiXCR by TCRdb after fastp trimmed the public reads at Q25, and only in-frame beta chains were retained. Every entry covers one CDR3 protein and lists the most common genes and DNA from its rows. What appears here as the V and J calls and clone size reflects TCRdb's work, not the paper's. The sample records over 2,500 distinct CDR3 sequences, approximately 3% of which are singletons. Roughly a quarter of the sample rests with the top ten.

V and J are truncated by 3 bases and 3 bases respectively, leaving an intervening sequence of 11 bases. The CDR3 measures 14 amino acids from cysteine to phenylalanine. Only the CDR3 portion is preserved as DNA: 42 bases, with reading frame beginning at the first base. The germline V gene provides CDR1 MGHRA and CDR2 YSYEKL. The source was normal lung tissue next to the tumor, collected at surgery. The rearrangement joined TRBV4-1 to TRBJ1-2; confidence is insufficient to name the D gene. The sequence derives from a male donor with early-stage non-small cell lung cancer. The nucleotide sequence reads as follows: TGCGCCAGCAGCCAGGATACAGTAGACTATGGCTACACCTTC. Translated, this is CASSQDTVDYGYTF.